This T cell receptor beta chain was sequenced in a study of shared T cell receptors in the human thymus. Here immunoSEQ multiplex PCR was the method, and the copy in TCRdb shows in-frame clones only, minus some. Here the sample spans roughly 700,000 clones, 88% being singletons. This CDR3 spans 17 amino acids. The V and J ends lost 2 bases and 2 bases, in that order; junction bases with no gene match: 8. Germline V gene lookup returns CDR1 SGHTS and CDR2 YDEGEE. These data also featured in a second study, about human thymus T cells. This second study notes: Surgeons resected thymus tissue during corrective heart surgery. Thymic and blood repertoires seemed to show skewed V and J gene use. Among unrelated individuals, related research reported thymic repertoires that overlapped highly.

The receptor was isolated from a boy younger than two with a congenital heart defect. Sequencing used thymocytes. This rearrangement joins TRBV5-8 to TRBJ2-3, with TRBD2 matching over 10 bases. CDR3 nucleotide sequence: TGTGCCAGCAGCTTTCTCCGAACTAGCGGGATCACAGATACGCAGTATTTT. It translates to CASSFLRTSGITDTQYF.